This T cell receptor beta chain is drawn from a study of blood T cells in healthy people across ages. CDR3 length equals 14 residues. With 6 bases removed from V and 5 bases from J, the gap between germline ends came to 20 bases. Germline-derived CDR1 and CDR2 are DFQATT and SNEGSKA (reference sequence). Together with a sample-barcoded 5' primer, a J-beta primer mix was included in a second PCR lasting about 7 to 11 cycles. TCRdb analysed the 5' RACE reads with MiXCR anew, one entry per CDR3 protein. Of 800,000 or so distinct CDR3 sequences detected, 20% to 25% appear once; the ten largest clones hold under 4%. These data were likewise used in another study, on T cells of mothers and their children. As reported in that work: Maternal samples each gave over 9.5 million TCR beta CDR3 reads, and child samples several million each.

The V call is TRBV20-1, the J call TRBJ2-7, with D perhaps given as TRBD1 or TRBD2 (5 bases each). What was sequenced was blood. The receptor's source is a boy between 10 and 17 years old in good health. The CDR3 sequence: CSAGDRHSIDEQYF. As DNA, the CDR3 is TGCAGTGCGGGGGACCGACACAGTATCGACGAGCAGTACTTC.